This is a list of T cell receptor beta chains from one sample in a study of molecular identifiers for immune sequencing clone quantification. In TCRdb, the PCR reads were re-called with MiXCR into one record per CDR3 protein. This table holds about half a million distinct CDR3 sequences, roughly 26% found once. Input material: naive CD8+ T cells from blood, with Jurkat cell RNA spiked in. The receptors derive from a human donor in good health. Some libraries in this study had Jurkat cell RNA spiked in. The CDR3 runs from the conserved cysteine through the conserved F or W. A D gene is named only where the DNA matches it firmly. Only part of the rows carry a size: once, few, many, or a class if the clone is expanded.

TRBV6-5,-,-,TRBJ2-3,CASSYSSEQVTDTQYF,TGTGCCAGCAGTTACTCTAGCGAACAGGTCACAGATACGCAGTATTTT
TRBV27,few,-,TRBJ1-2,CASSLGHPDYYGYTF,TGTGCCAGCAGTTTAGGACACCCAGATTATTATGGCTACACCTTC
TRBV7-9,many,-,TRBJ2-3,CASLEPIADTQYF,TGTGCCAGCCTGGAGCCGATAGCGGATACGCAGTATTTT
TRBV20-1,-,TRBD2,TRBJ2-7,CSAEAGDAYEQYF,TGCAGTGCGGAAGCGGGAGATGCCTACGAGCAGTACTTC
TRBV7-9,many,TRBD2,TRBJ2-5,CASSQSGGQETQYF,TGTGCCAGCAGCCAAAGCGGGGGGCAAGAGACCCAGTACTTC
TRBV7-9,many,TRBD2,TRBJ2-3,CASSLLAEYTQYF,TGTGCCAGCAGCTTACTAGCGGAGTATACGCAGTATTTT
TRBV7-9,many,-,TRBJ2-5,CASSSGLQETQYF,TGCGCCAGCAGCTCGGGACTTCAAGAGACCCAGTACTTC
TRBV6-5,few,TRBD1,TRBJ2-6,CASSSTWDRVVPGANVLTF,TGTGCCAGCAGTTCAACGTGGGACAGGGTAGTACCTGGGGCCAACGTCCTGACTTTC
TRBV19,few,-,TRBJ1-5,CASSILGGTNQPQHF,TGTGCCAGTAGTATTCTCGGGGGGACTAATCAGCCCCAGCATTTT
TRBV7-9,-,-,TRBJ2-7,CASSPQTLHEQYF,TGTGCCAGCAGCCCCCAGACACTCCACGAGCAGTACTTC
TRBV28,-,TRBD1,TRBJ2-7,CASSPQRQGNYEQYF,TGTGCCAGCAGTCCGCAAAGACAGGGCAACTACGAGCAGTACTTC
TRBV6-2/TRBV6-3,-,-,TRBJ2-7,CASSYPTYEQYF,TGTGCCAGCAGTTACCCGACCTACGAGCAGTACTTC
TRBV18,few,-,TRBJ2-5,CASSEEYRVHNGETQYF,TGTGCCAGCTCGGAAGAGTACAGGGTACATAACGGGGAGACCCAGTACTTC
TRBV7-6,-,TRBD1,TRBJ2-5,CASSLEATGGETQYF,TGTGCCAGCAGCTTAGAGGCGACAGGGGGGGAGACCCAGTACTTC
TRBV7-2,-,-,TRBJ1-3,CASSLEGNTIYF,TGTGCCAGCAGCTTAGAGGGAAACACCATATATTTT
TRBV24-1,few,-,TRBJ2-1,CATSGLVEQFF,TGTGCCACCAGTGGTTTGGTTGAGCAGTTCTTC
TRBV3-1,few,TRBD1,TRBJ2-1,CASSQDLRQGAHNEQFF,TGTGCCAGCAGCCAAGACCTTCGGCAGGGGGCCCATAATGAGCAGTTCTTC
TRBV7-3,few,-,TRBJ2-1,CASSPGTYNEQFF,TGTGCCAGCAGCCCCGGGACATACAATGAGCAGTTCTTC
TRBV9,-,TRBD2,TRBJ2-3,CASSVEVAGVLTDTQYF,TGTGCCAGCAGCGTAGAGGTAGCGGGAGTGCTAACAGATACGCAGTATTTT
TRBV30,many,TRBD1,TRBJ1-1,CAWDRTGGTEAFF,TGTGCCTGGGATAGGACAGGTGGCACTGAAGCTTTCTTT
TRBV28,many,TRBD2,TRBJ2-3,CASYGGERERTDTQYF,TGTGCCAGCTACGGCGGGGAGCGGGAGCGTACAGATACGCAGTATTTT
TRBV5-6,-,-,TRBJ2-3,CDSSLVLAPGDTQYF,TGTGACAGCAGCTTGGTGTTAGCCCCAGGAGATACGCAGTATTTT
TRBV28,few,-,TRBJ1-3,CASSFRGTLGNTIYF,TGTGCCAGCAGTTTTAGGGGGACCCTGGGAAACACCATATATTTT
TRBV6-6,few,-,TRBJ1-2,CASSYVEGTPNYGYTF,TGTGCCAGCAGTTACGTGGAAGGGACTCCTAACTATGGCTACACCTTC
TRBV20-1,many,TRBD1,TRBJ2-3,CSATSLGQGAGDTQYF,TGCAGTGCAACAAGTCTAGGACAGGGGGCTGGAGATACGCAGTATTTT
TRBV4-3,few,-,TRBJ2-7,CASSQDFGRIYEQYF,TGCGCCAGCAGCCAAGATTTCGGACGTATCTACGAGCAGTACTTC
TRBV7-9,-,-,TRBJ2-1,CASSQRESEQFF,TGTGCCAGCAGCCAACGGGAAAGTGAGCAGTTCTTC
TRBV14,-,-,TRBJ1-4,CASSHQYRGPRGENEKLFF,TGTGCCAGCAGCCATCAATACCGGGGGCCCAGGGGAGAGAATGAAAAACTGTTTTTT
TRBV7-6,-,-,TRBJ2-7,CASSLTAGYKQYF,TGTGCCAGCAGCCTTACGGCGGGCTACAAGCAGTACTTC
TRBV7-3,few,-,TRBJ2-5,CASSPLEETQYF,TGTGCCAGCAGCCCGCTAGAGGAGACCCAGTACTTC
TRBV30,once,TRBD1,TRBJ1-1,CARSLTGTMNTEAFF,TGTGCCCGGAGTCTGACAGGGACCATGAACACTGAAGCTTTCTTT
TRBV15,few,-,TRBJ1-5,CATSSTERGGWDQPQHF,TGTGCCACCAGCAGTACCGAACGGGGGGGCTGGGATCAGCCCCAGCATTTT
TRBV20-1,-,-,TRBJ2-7,CSAAYDERGSYEQYF,TGCAGTGCGGCCTATGACGAGCGTGGCTCCTACGAGCAGTACTTC
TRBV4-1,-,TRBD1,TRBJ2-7,CASSPRDRPESAQYF,TGCGCCAGCAGCCCCCGGGACAGGCCTGAAAGCGCGCAGTACTTC
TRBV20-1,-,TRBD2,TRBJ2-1,CSASTLADYNEQFF,TGCAGTGCTAGTACGCTAGCGGACTACAATGAGCAGTTCTTC
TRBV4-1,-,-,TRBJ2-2,CASSHSGTRELFF,TGCGCCAGCAGCCATAGTGGAACCCGGGAGCTGTTTTTT
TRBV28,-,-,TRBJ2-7,CASSLRGLSSYEQYF,TGTGCCAGCAGTCTTCGGGGCCTTAGCTCCTACGAGCAGTACTTC
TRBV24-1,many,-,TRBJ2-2,CATKTGELFF,TGTGCCACCAAGACCGGGGAGCTGTTTTTT
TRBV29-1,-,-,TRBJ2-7,CSVELGNSYEQYF,TGCAGCGTTGAATTGGGAAACTCCTACGAGCAGTACTTC
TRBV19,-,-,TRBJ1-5,CASSGDIMDHQPQHF,TGTGCCAGTAGTGGGGACATCATGGACCATCAGCCCCAGCATTTT